Reported below is one TCR beta chain. Its antigen is unknown. Base qualities are not recorded, but no much larger clone differs from it by a single base. Whole blood was collected in K2EDTA tubes by collaborating institutions according to the institutions' own protocols. Collaborator samples were shipped for TCRbeta analysis as frozen whole blood, isolated PBMCs, or DNA extracted from either sample type. The sample comes from a study of blood T cell repertoires in COVID-19 (dated by TCRdb to 2020 to 2021). With respect to the entire study: Collaborator samples came from the United States, Italy and Spain and covered acute and convalescent phases of COVID-19. The material from the prospective study consisted of cDNA or gDNA derived from T cells, B-cell-depleted T cells, or PBMCs. The dataset comprised deeply sampled blood TCRbeta repertoires from subjects exposed to, actively infected with, or recovered from COVID-19. The repertoires were made available in a free public database intended to serve as a resource for research on the immune response to SARS-CoV-2. The samples were drawn from two sources: the first 160 participants of the ongoing ImmuneRACE study, and 1,200 or so subjects contributed by 6 global collaborators. The sample metadata nearly always contained a de-identified subject ID, COVID-19 status, age in years and sex. HLA class I and class II types, where available, came from metadata supplied by the sample provider rather than from assay-based typing. General conclusions and limits of the study: How much clinical and demographic metadata was included differed by source and by participant, and the metadata was provided uncurated.

TCRbeta CDR3 regions were amplified from genomic DNA by means of the immunoSEQ Assay, a bias-controlled multiplex PCR. The source study handled its data this way. The number of nucleated cells in each sample was estimated by amplification of reference gene primers within the assay. Sequence reads were collapsed and filtered to measure the absolute abundance of every unique TCRbeta CDR3 rearrangement. For each sample, productive Simpson clonality was calculated by taking the square root of Simpson's diversity index across productive rearrangements. Sourced from immuneACCESS, this table was stored by TCRdb with only in-frame sequences that have V and J called. A share of the clones is absent; for the studies checked, an unresolved V gene accounts for under half, and the remainder has no known explanation. V and J calls plus clone size are reproduced from that table; the DNA served to infer D and trimming. The sample includes 60,000 to 70,000 clones, with around 90% observed a single time. The top ten clones comprise under 15% of the sample.

Unmatched junction bases come to 4, with V trimmed by 4 bases and J by 0 bases. From the cysteine up to the phenylalanine, the CDR3 has a length of 16 residues. Just CDR3 DNA is preserved here, 48 bases in frame from base 1. CDR1 SGHRS and CDR2 YFSETQ are derived from the germline V gene. The sequencing input was peripheral blood. The clonotype comes from a human donor with active COVID-19. The donor label of this sample is uncertain. Rearrangement joined TRBV5-1 to TRBJ2-4; 10 central bases correspond to TRBD2. The nucleotide sequence is given as TGCGCCAGCAGCCGAACTAGCGGGGCAGCCAAAAACATTCAGTACTTC. This sequence encodes CASSRTSGAAKNIQYF. Full variable domain (CDR3 extended with the reference TRBV5-1 and TRBJ2-4 proteins): KAGVTQTPRYLIKTRGQQVTLSCSPISGHRSVSWYQQTPGQGLQFLFEYFSETQRNKGNFPGRFSGRQFSNSRSEMNVSTLELGDSALYLCASSRTSGAAKNIQYFGAGTRLSVL.